Sequencing of this T cell receptor (beta chain) was carried out in a study of T cell responses to AZD1222 COVID-19 vaccine. Regarding the study as a whole: Two AZD1222 doses significantly raised spike-specific TCR breadth and depth over controls.

Data came from immunoSEQ multiplex PCR; TCRdb stores just in-frame clones and leaves some out. Altogether 130,000 or so clones are present, 94% being singletons, with the ten largest covering 6.6%. Trimming pared 6 bases from V and 5 bases from J, leaving 20 bases between. This CDR3 comprises 15 residues. The germline V gene has CDR1 SGHAT and CDR2 FQNNGV. Regarding this clone: The antigen is unknown.

Sequenced here: peripheral blood, sampled on day 0 of AZD1222 vaccination. V is TRBV11-2 and J is TRBJ2-7, with D tentatively TRBD1 or TRBD2 (6 bases each). The sequence was collected from an adult in good health. The CDR3 loop reads CASREGTGTLNEQYF. CDR3 bases: TGTGCCAGCAGGGAGGGGACCGGGACACTAAACGAGCAGTACTTC.